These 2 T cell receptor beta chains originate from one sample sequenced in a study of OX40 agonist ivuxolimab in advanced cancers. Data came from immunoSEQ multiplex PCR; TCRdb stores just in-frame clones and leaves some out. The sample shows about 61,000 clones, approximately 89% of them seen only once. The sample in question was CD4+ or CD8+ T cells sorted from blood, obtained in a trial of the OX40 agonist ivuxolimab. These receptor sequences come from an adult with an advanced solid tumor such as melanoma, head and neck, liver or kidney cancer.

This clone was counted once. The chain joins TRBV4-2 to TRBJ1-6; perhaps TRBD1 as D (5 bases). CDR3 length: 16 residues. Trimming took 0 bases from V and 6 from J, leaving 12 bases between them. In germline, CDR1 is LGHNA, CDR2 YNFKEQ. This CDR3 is CASSQESGGVNSPLHF. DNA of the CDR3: TGTGCCAGCAGCCAAGAAAGCGGGGGGGTTAATTCACCCCTCCACTTT.

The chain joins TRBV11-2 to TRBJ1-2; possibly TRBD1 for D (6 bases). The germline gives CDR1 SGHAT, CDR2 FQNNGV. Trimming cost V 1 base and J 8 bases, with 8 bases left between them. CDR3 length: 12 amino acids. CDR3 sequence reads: CASSLVGGGYTF. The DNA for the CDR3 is TGTGCCAGCAGCTTAGTCGGGGGCGGCTACACCTTC.